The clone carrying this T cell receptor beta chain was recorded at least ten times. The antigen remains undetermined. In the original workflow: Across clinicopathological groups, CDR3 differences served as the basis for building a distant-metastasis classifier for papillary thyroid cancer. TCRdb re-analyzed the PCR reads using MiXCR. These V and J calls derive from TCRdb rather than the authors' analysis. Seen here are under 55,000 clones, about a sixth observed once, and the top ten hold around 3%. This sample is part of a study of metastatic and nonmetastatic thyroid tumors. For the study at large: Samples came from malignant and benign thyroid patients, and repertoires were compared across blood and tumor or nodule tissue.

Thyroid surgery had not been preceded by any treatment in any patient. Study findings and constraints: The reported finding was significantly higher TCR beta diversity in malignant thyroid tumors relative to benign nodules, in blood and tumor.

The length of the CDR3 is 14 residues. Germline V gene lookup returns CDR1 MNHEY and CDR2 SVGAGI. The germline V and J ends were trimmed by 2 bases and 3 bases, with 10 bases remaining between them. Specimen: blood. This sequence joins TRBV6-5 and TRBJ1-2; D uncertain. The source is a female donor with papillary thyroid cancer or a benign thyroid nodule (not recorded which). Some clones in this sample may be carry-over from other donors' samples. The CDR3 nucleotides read TGTGCCAGCAGTTACGCCGGTGGCTACTATGGCTACACCTTC. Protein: CASSYAGGYYGYTF.